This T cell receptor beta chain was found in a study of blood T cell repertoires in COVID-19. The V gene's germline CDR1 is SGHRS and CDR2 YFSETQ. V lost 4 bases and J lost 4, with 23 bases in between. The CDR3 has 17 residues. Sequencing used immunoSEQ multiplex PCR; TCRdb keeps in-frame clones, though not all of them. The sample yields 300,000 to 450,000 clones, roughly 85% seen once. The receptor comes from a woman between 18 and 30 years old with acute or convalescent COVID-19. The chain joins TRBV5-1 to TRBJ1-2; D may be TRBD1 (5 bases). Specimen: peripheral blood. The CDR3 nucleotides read TGCGCCAGCAGCCGGGGCTCAGGGAGGGCCCCCGTCTATGGCTACACCTTC. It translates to CASSRGSGRAPVYGYTF. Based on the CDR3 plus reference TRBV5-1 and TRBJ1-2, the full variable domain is KAGVTQTPRYLIKTRGQQVTLSCSPISGHRSVSWYQQTPGQGLQFLFEYFSETQRNKGNFPGRFSGRQFSNSRSEMNVSTLELGDSALYLCASSRGSGRAPVYGYTFGSGTRLTVV.